The next 26 T cell receptor beta chains were all read from a single sample in a study of control samples from healthy donors and cancer patients (dated by TCRdb to the early 2020s). Library preparation used the immunoSEQ multiplex PCR assay. The source is immuneACCESS, and TCRdb retained only in-frame sequences with V and J called. Part of the clones is not carried over; for the studies checked, unresolved V genes explain less than half of this, and the remainder is unexplained. The sample has about 80,000 clones on record, approximately 80% of them singletons. 11% of the sample lies in the top ten. The sample comprised PBMCs. The origin of the receptors is a man aged 60-69 years with head and neck cancer.

This chain links TRBV11-2 with TRBJ2-1, with D unresolved. The germline CDR1 and CDR2 sequences are SGHAT and FQNNGV. The CDR3 has 16 residues. V lost 1 base to trimming and J lost 0 bases, with 10 bases between them. In DNA, the CDR3 is TGTGCCAGCAGCTTAGGTAGCCTGAGCTCCTACAATGAGCAGTTCTTC. Translating it yields CASSLGSLSSYNEQFF.

V and J are TRBV7-9 and TRBJ1-2; D remains ambiguous. CDR3 length: 16 amino acids. Germline loops: CDR1 SEHNR, CDR2 FQNEAQ (reference sequence). The germline V and J ends were trimmed by 7 bases and 0 bases, with 18 bases remaining between them. The CDR3 loop reads CASTRSSALANYGYTF. Written as DNA, the CDR3 is TGTGCCAGCACCCGGTCGTCTGCACTAGCTAACTATGGCTACACCTTC.

V gene TRBV28 combines with J gene TRBJ1-2, with no clear D. V was shortened by 10 bases and J by 7 bases, with 13 bases between the two germline ends. In germline, CDR1 is MDHEN, CDR2 SYDVKM. This CDR3 region has 11 residues. DNA of the CDR3: TGTGCCACCCCGGGGAGGGCTGGCTACACCTTC. It encodes CATPGRAGYTF.

The chain has TRBV30 and TRBJ1-1, with D unclear. This CDR3 is built from 13 residues. Germline CDR1 and CDR2: GTSNPN and SVGIG (reference sequence). Trimming removed 5 bases at V and 4 bases at J, with 14 bases between. The chain's CDR3 is CAWSRLGSTEAFF. DNA for the CDR3: TGTGCCTGGTCCCGTCTCGGGAGCACTGAAGCTTTCTTT.

The rearrangement uses TRBV7-2 and TRBJ2-7, with TRBD2 matching over 9 bases. CDR1 SGHTA and CDR2 FQGNSA come from the germline V gene. Trimming removed 1 base from V and 0 bases from J; junction bases left unmatched: 4. This CDR3 comprises 16 residues. CDR3 region: CASSLDSSGASYEQYF. CDR3 DNA: TGTGCCAGCAGCTTAGACTCTAGCGGGGCCTCCTACGAGCAGTACTTC.

This clone was seen a few times. This rearrangement joins TRBV5-1 to TRBJ2-3, with 7 bases matching TRBD2. Trimming took 2 bases from V and 2 from J; bases not matched to a gene: 8. This CDR3 has 16 residues. Looked up from germline, CDR1 is SGHRS and CDR2 is YFSETQ. This chain's CDR3 is CASSFAGEVYTDTQYF. CDR3 DNA sequence: TGCGCCAGCAGCTTTGCGGGGGAGGTCTACACAGATACGCAGTATTTT.

V and J are TRBV27 and TRBJ1-1; D gene uncertain. The ends were cut back, 8 bases at V and 3 bases at J, with 13 bases in the middle. CDR3 length: 13 residues. Germline values: CDR1 MNHEY, CDR2 SMNVEV (reference sequence). CDR3 DNA sequence: TGTGCCAGCTCGACTTGGGTACACACTGAAGCTTTCTTT. It translates to CASSTWVHTEAFF.

The chain employs TRBV7-8 and TRBJ1-5; a weak D match, TRBD1 (5 bases). CDR3 length: 14 residues. Trimming shortened V by 4 bases and J by 0 bases, and 7 bases separated the two germline ends. In germline, CDR1 is SGHVS, CDR2 FQNEAQ. The DNA for the CDR3 is TGTGCCAGCAGCTCAGGGTATAGCAATCAGCCCCAGCATTTT. It encodes CASSSGYSNQPQHF.

The chain couples TRBV5-1 to TRBJ2-1, with 12 bases that match TRBD2. The CDR3 runs 14 residues. The junction had 0 bases not matched to a gene; V was cut back by 4 bases and J by 4 bases. Germline CDR1 and CDR2: SGHRS and YFSETQ. The CDR3 DNA is TGCGCCAGCAGCGGACTAGCGGGGTACAATGAGCAGTTCTTC. Protein product: CASSGLAGYNEQFF.

This clone has just a few counts. The rearrangement links TRBV27 to TRBJ2-6; D is ambiguous. V was clipped by 3 bases and J by 1 base, with 4 bases between them. This CDR3 has 14 amino acids. Germline lookup yields CDR1 MNHEY and CDR2 SMNVEV (reference sequence). The CDR3 loop reads CASSFWSGANVLTF. The CDR3 DNA reads TGTGCCAGCAGTTTTTGGTCTGGGGCCAACGTCCTGACTTTC.

This clone was recorded a few times. The V call is TRBV28, the J call TRBJ1-1; TRBD1 aligns across 8 bases. V gave up 5 bases and J gave up 4 bases; unmatched junction bases: 9. Germline CDR1 is MDHEN and CDR2 is SYDVKM. The CDR3 totals 15 residues. In DNA form, the CDR3 reads TGTGCCAGCAGTCTCTCGACAGGGGTAAGCACTGAAGCTTTCTTT. It specifies CASSLSTGVSTEAFF.

Only a few counts were recorded for this clone. The chain links TRBV6-2 or TRBV6-3 to TRBJ1-5; tentatively, D is TRBD1 (5 bases). Deletions cut 6 bases from V and 7 bases from J, with 13 bases between. This CDR3 is 13 amino acids long. Germline CDR1 and CDR2: MNHEY and SVGEGT. The CDR3 loop reads CASSPDRGQPQHF. The DNA of the CDR3 is TGTGCCAGCAGCCCTGACCGGGGCCAGCCCCAGCATTTT.

The CDR3 DNA sequence: TGTGCCAGCAGTTTCTCTGGACAGGGGGGATTCAACGAGCAGTACTTC. This translates into CASSFSGQGGFNEQYF. This chain links TRBV28 with TRBJ2-7; 10 positions match TRBD1. The V segment lost 3 bases and the J segment 5 bases; nucleotides outside the gene matches: 10. This CDR3 comprises 16 residues. Germline V CDR1 and CDR2: MDHEN, SYDVKM.

The chain links TRBV3-1 (or the pseudogene TRBV3-2) to TRBJ2-3, with D hard to call. The CDR3 runs 11 residues. CDR1 LGHDT and CDR2 YNNKEL come from the germline V gene (reference sequence). Trimming removed 4 bases from V and 6 bases from J, with 5 bases in between. Here the CDR3 reads CASSLLDTQYF. The CDR3 nucleotides are TGTGCCAGCAGCCTTTTGGATACGCAGTATTTT.

This sequence joins TRBV4-2 and TRBJ2-5; 14 bases align to TRBD2. J gave up 4 bases and V 3 bases, and 10 bases lay outside the gene matches. From germline, CDR1 is LGHNA and CDR2 YNFKEQ. The CDR3 spans 18 residues. The CDR3 reads CASSQGTSGSPPGETQYF. CDR3 nucleotide sequence: TGTGCCAGCAGCCAGGGGACTAGCGGGAGCCCCCCCGGAGAGACCCAGTACTTC.

The J gene is TRBJ2-6, the V gene TRBV7-8; D call uncertain. The CDR3 is made up of 15 amino acids. CDR1 is SGHVS and CDR2 is FQNEAQ in the germline V gene. With 5 bases removed from V and 0 bases from J, the gap between germline ends came to 8 bases. CDR3 DNA sequence: TGTGCCAGCAGCCGAAGTTACTCTGGGGCCAACGTCCTGACTTTC. Protein product: CASSRSYSGANVLTF.

This chain joins TRBV7-6 and TRBJ1-1; D uncertain. Germline V gene data show CDR1 as SGHVS and CDR2 as FNYEAQ. This CDR3 region has 14 residues. Trimming left V 1 base short and J 8 bases short, with 14 bases between. CDR3 sequence: CASSLDSWSTEAFF. CDR3 coding DNA: TGTGCCAGCAGCTTAGATTCTTGGAGTACCGAAGCTTTCTTT.

The chain employs TRBV7-6 and TRBJ1-4; no clear D gene. Per the germline V gene, CDR1 is SGHVS and CDR2 is FNYEAQ. CDR3 length equals 15 residues. V lost 5 bases, J lost 0 bases, and 10 bases lay in between. The CDR3 loop is CASSTATSTNEKLFF. Written as DNA, the CDR3 is TGTGCCAGCAGCACGGCAACGTCAACTAATGAAAAACTGTTTTTT.

The V and J genes are TRBV24-1 and TRBJ2-2, with 7 bases that match TRBD2. Germline-derived CDR1 and CDR2 are KGHDR and SFDVKD. Unmatched junction bases numbered 14, after V lost 2 bases and J lost 3 bases. The CDR3 has 19 amino acids. The CDR3 loop is CATSDWRLADTRDTGELFF. The CDR3 DNA sequence: TGTGCCACCAGTGATTGGAGGCTAGCGGACACGAGGGACACCGGGGAGCTGTTTTTT.

In this sample, this clone turned up a few times. J is TRBJ2-1 and V is TRBV29-1, with TRBD2 matching 7 bases. The germline gives CDR1 SQVTM, CDR2 ANQGSEA. The CDR3 runs 11 residues. The V and J ends lost 7 bases and 9 bases, in that order; junction bases with no gene match: 6. The CDR3 spells CSALGEGEQFF. CDR3 nucleotide sequence: TGCAGCGCCCTAGGGGAGGGTGAGCAGTTCTTC.

The chain carries TRBV7-2 and TRBJ1-1; D not certain. The germline V gene has CDR1 SGHTA and CDR2 FQGNSA. V lost 8 bases and J lost 4, with 14 bases in between. The CDR3 totals 13 residues. The CDR3 loop reads CASRSDAFTEAFF. In DNA form, the CDR3 reads TGTGCCAGCCGATCTGACGCGTTCACTGAAGCTTTCTTT.

This chain links TRBV2 with TRBJ2-5; TRBD2 is a possible D gene (5 bases). Between the trimmed V and J ends, which lost 10 bases and 2 bases, there was a span of 11 bases. Germline assignment: CDR1 SNHLY and CDR2 FYNNEI. The CDR3 has 12 amino acids. The CDR3 DNA reads as TGTGCCACGGGGATAACACAAGAGACCCAGTACTTC. This codes for CATGITQETQYF. Complete variable domain (other parts from reference TRBV2 and TRBJ2-5): EPEVTQTPSHQVTQMGQEVILRCVPISNHLYFYWYRQILGQKVEFLVSFYNNEISEKSEIFDDQFSVERPDGSNFTLKIRSTKLEDSAMYFCATGITQETQYFGPGTRLLVL.

In its sample, this clone was seen a few times. The CDR3 DNA reads as TGCGCCAGCAGCGGGACAGGGGGCTCAAGAAACACCATATATTTT. Protein: CASSGTGGSRNTIYF. V usage is TRBV5-1 and J usage is TRBJ1-3; 12 positions match TRBD1. V was clipped by 4 bases and J by 5 bases; unmatched bases: 4. The CDR3 is 15 amino acids. Germline loops: CDR1 SGHRS, CDR2 YFSETQ.

The chain combines TRBV9 with TRBJ1-6, with 9 bases fitting TRBD1. Germline loops: CDR1 SGDLS, CDR2 YYNGEE. This CDR3 is built from 15 residues. V shed 0 bases and J 9 bases; nucleotides not matched to a gene: 4. CDR3: CASSVATDRGSPLHF. The CDR3 DNA follows: TGTGCCAGCAGCGTAGCTACGGACAGGGGTTCACCCCTCCACTTT.

V and J are TRBV25-1 and TRBJ1-1; D is unresolved. The CDR3 loop spans 14 amino acids. V gave up 0 bases and J gave up 1 base, with 6 bases separating them. Per germline, CDR1 MGHDK and CDR2 SYGVNS. The CDR3 sequence is CASSEYSWNTEAFF. The CDR3, as DNA: TGTGCCAGCAGTGAATATAGCTGGAACACTGAAGCTTTCTTT.

The chain has TRBV24-1 and TRBJ2-2, with D possibly matching TRBD1 (6 bases). V gave up 3 bases and J gave up 3 bases, with 19 bases separating them. Germline-derived CDR1 and CDR2 are KGHDR and SFDVKD. The CDR3 spans 18 residues. CDR3 coding DNA: TGTGCCACCAGTGATGCTAACAGGGCGACCTTGGACACCGGGGAGCTGTTTTTT. Its protein product is CATSDANRATLDTGELFF.